These 10 T cell receptor beta chains were all obtained from the same sample, sequenced in a study of blood T cell repertoires in COVID-19. Sequencing used immunoSEQ multiplex PCR; TCRdb keeps in-frame clones, though not all of them. The sample comprises about 270,000 clones, around nine tenths of which are singletons, and roughly 8.5% rests with the top ten. The sample comprised peripheral blood. Receptor source: a man aged 35 to 55 with active or convalescent COVID-19.

V gene TRBV23-1 combines with J gene TRBJ1-5, with 11 bases identical to TRBD1. TRBV23-1 carries the ORF label, with uncertain function. The CDR3 is 20 amino acids. With 0 bases clipped from V and 0 bases from J, the junction kept 10 bases outside the gene matches. CDR3 amino acids: CASSQSGTGGSLHSNQPQHF. For the CDR3, the DNA is TGCGCCAGCAGTCAATCCGGGACAGGGGGTTCCCTACATAGCAATCAGCCCCAGCATTTT.

The chain uses TRBV2 and TRBJ2-1; 11 nucleotides agree with TRBD2. CDR1 and CDR2 from the germline V gene are SNHLY and FYNNEI. CDR3 length equals 15 residues. V dropped 5 bases and J dropped 3; count of bases not matched to a gene: 3. Here the CDR3 reads CASSPGLADYNEQFF. In DNA, the CDR3 is TGTGCCAGCAGTCCGGGACTAGCGGACTACAATGAGCAGTTCTTC.

This clone is a singleton in its sample. The V gene is TRBV9, the J gene TRBJ1-1; weak D call: TRBD1 (6 bases). The V end lost 3 bases, the J end lost 4 bases, and 19 bases lay between the germline ends. The CDR3 has 16 amino acids. Germline V lookup: CDR1 SGDLS, CDR2 YYNGEE. The CDR3 nucleotides are TGTGCCAGCAGCGAGCACGCAGGGGAAGTAACCACTGAAGCTTTCTTT. Amino acid sequence: CASSEHAGEVTTEAFF.

The CDR3 nucleotides read TGTGCTAGTGGCTCCCGCAATCAGCCCCAGCATTTT. Its translation is CASGSRNQPQHF. This chain connects TRBV12-5 to TRBJ1-5, with D uncertain. CDR1 is LGHNT and CDR2 is FRNRAP in the germline V gene. Trimming stripped 6 bases from V and 2 bases from J, with 5 bases between. This CDR3 contains 12 residues.

The chain uses TRBV6-5 and TRBJ2-3; TRBD2 matches 7 bases. The CDR3 is 15 amino acids. J gave up 0 bases and V 2 bases, and 2 bases lay outside the gene matches. The germline V gene has CDR1 MNHEY and CDR2 SVGAGI. CDR3 coding DNA: TGTGCCAGCAGTTACCGGGGAGGGAGCACAGATACGCAGTATTTT. Its protein product is CASSYRGGSTDTQYF.

The chain is built from TRBV19 and TRBJ2-2, with a tentative D call TRBD1 (5 bases). V lost 1 base to trimming and J lost 4 bases, with 10 bases between them. Germline V CDR1 and CDR2: LNHDA, SQIVND (reference sequence). The CDR3 sequence is 15 residues long. The DNA of the CDR3 is TGTGCCAGTAGTATAGGCAGGGTCGCCACCGGGGAGCTGTTTTTT. Its translation: CASSIGRVATGELFF.

V and J are TRBV5-4 and TRBJ2-5; 10 bases are a match to TRBD2. V lost 0 bases, J lost 4 bases, and 12 bases stayed unmatched. CDR1 is SGHNT and CDR2 is YYREEE in the germline V gene (reference sequence). The CDR3 loop spans 18 amino acids. CDR3 residues: CASSLDGFEREGPETQYF. CDR3 nucleotide sequence: TGTGCCAGCAGCTTGGATGGATTCGAGCGGGAGGGCCCAGAGACCCAGTACTTC.

The rearrangement joins TRBV23-1 to TRBJ2-3, with 12 bases fitting TRBD1. TRBV23-1 is sorted into the ORF group, with uncertain function. This CDR3 has 20 amino acids. Germline trimming cut 3 bases from V and 1 base from J; bases unmatched to any gene: 14. CDR3 residues: CASSHRDRGPQRDCTDTQYF. The CDR3 coding sequence is TGCGCCAGCAGTCATAGGGACAGGGGGCCTCAACGCGACTGCACAGATACGCAGTATTTT.

This clone turned up a few times. This CDR3 is also generated by other DNA sequences in the sample. This chain links TRBV5-1 with TRBJ2-2; 9 bases map to TRBD2. The CDR3 is 15 amino acids. Germline values: CDR1 SGHRS, CDR2 YFSETQ. J was trimmed by 1 base and V by 2 bases; bases with no gene match: 0. The CDR3 bases are TGCGCCAGCAGCTTTAGCGGGGGGAACACCGGGGAGCTGTTTTTT. Its protein is CASSFSGGNTGELFF.

V usage is TRBV7-2 and J usage is TRBJ2-4; 8 bases are shared with TRBD1. This CDR3 has 13 amino acids. CDR1 is SGHTA, CDR2 FQGNSA, per germline. V gave up 5 bases and J gave up 9 bases; unmatched junction bases: 6. DNA of the CDR3: TGTGCCAGCAGCAAAAAACAGGGGGGCATTCAGTACTTC. Amino acid sequence: CASSKKQGGIQYF.